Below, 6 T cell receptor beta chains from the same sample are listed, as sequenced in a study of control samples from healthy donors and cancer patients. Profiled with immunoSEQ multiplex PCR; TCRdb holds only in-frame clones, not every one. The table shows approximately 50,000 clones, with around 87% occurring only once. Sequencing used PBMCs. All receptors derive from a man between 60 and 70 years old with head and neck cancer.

Here the CDR3 reads CASSPPGLAGDNEQFF. The CDR3 region has the DNA TGTGCCAGCTCACCACCGGGACTAGCGGGGGACAATGAGCAGTTCTTC. The gene calls are TRBV18 and TRBJ2-1; 14 bases line up with TRBD2. With 0 bases clipped from V and 5 bases from J, the junction kept 0 bases outside the gene matches. The CDR3 length is 16 residues. Germline V gives CDR1 KGHSH, CDR2 LQKENI.

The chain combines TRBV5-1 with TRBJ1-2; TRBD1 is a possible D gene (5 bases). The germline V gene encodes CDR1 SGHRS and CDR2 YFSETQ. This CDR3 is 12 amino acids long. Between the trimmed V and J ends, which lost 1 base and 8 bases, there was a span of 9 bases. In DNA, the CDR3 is TGCGCCAGCAGCTTGAAGCGGGGGGGCTACACCTTC. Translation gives CASSLKRGGYTF. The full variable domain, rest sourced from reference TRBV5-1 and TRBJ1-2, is KAGVTQTPRYLIKTRGQQVTLSCSPISGHRSVSWYQQTPGQGLQFLFEYFSETQRNKGNFPGRFSGRQFSNSRSEMNVSTLELGDSALYLCASSLKRGGYTFGSGTRLTVV.

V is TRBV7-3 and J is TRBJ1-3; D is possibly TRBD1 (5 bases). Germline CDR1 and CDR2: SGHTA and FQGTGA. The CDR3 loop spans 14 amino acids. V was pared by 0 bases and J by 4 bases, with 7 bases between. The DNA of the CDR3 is TGTGCCAGCAGCTTAACAGGGGCAGGAAACACCATATATTTT. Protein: CASSLTGAGNTIYF.

The CDR3 region has the DNA TGTGCCAGCCGAACTCGACAGGGATTAAGAGCGGGCTACACCTTC. Its translation: CASRTRQGLRAGYTF. V is TRBV28 and J is TRBJ1-2, with 7 bases identical to TRBD1. The germline CDR1 and CDR2 sequences are MDHEN and SYDVKM. V dropped 8 bases and J dropped 8; count of bases not matched to a gene: 17. CDR3 length: 15 amino acids.

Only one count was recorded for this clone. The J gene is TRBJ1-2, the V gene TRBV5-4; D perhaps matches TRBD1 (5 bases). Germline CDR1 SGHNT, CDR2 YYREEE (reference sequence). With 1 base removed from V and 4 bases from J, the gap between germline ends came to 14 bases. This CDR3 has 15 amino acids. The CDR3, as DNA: TGTGCCAGCAGCTTGTCACCGGGACCGATCTATGGCTACACCTTC. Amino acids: CASSLSPGPIYGYTF.

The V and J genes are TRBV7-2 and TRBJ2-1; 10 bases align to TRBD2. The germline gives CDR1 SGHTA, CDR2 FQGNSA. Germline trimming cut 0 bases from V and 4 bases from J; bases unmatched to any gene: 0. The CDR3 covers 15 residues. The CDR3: CASSLASGGYNEQFF. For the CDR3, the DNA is TGTGCCAGCAGCTTAGCTAGCGGGGGGTACAATGAGCAGTTCTTC.